These 14 T cell receptor beta chains originate from one sample sequenced in a study of neurological immune-mediated disorders. TCRdb used MiXCR to reprocess the 5' RACE reads, holding one entry per CDR3 protein. There are some 29,000 distinct CDR3 sequences in the sample; 12% occur only once, and about 5.8% lies in the top ten. Sequenced: PBMCs. The receptors shown here come from a woman aged 55 to 70 in good health.

Ten or more counts support this clonotype. The chain joins TRBV12-3 or TRBV12-4 to TRBJ1-1; perhaps TRBD1 as D (5 bases). V was pared by 1 base and J by 7 bases, with 13 bases between. The CDR3 runs 14 residues. This CDR3 is CASSLVYRGGEAFF. CDR3 DNA: TGTGCCAGCAGTTTAGTGTATAGGGGCGGTGAAGCTTTCTTT.

In this sample, this clonotype turned up many times. The rearrangement joins TRBV6-5 to TRBJ2-2; D is unresolved. CDR1 is MNHEY and CDR2 is SVGAGI in the germline V gene. The CDR3 is made up of 15 amino acids. V shed 4 bases and J shed 6 bases, with 15 bases lying between them. CDR3 in DNA: TGTGCCAGCAGTTTCTACCTTTCAGTTGCCGGGGAGCTGTTTTTT. This gives the protein CASSFYLSVAGELFF.

This clonotype was observed at least ten times. V usage is TRBV20-1 and J usage is TRBJ1-5; D is uncertain. Trimming stripped 0 bases from V and 9 bases from J, with 9 bases between. CDR1 and CDR2 (germline): DFQATT, SNEGSKA (reference sequence). The CDR3 consists of 12 residues. Here the CDR3 reads CSARDYRGPQHF. The CDR3 bases are TGCAGTGCTAGAGATTACCGCGGGCCCCAGCATTTT.

Judged by abundance, this clonotype is medium-sized. The rearrangement joins TRBV16 to TRBJ1-5, with D perhaps TRBD1 (5 bases). The germline gives CDR1 KGHSY, CDR2 FQNENV. This CDR3 is built from 16 residues. Trimming removed 0 bases at V and 1 base at J, with 10 bases between. Here the CDR3 DNA reads TGTGCCAGCAGCCAATCCGAGGGGTTCAGCAATCAGCCCCAGCATTTT. Protein sequence: CASSQSEGFSNQPQHF.

This clonotype has ten or more counts. J is TRBJ2-1 and V is TRBV5-1; 9 nucleotides align to TRBD2. Germline V lookup: CDR1 SGHRS, CDR2 YFSETQ. The CDR3 is 16 residues long. The trim removed 4 bases at V and 3 bases at J, leaving 8 bases unmatched. The CDR3 here is CASSGLAGGFYNEQFF. As DNA, the CDR3 is TGCGCCAGCAGCGGACTCGCGGGGGGGTTCTACAATGAGCAGTTCTTC.

This clonotype was recorded at least ten times. The chain links TRBV4-2 to TRBJ2-5; 7 bases agree with TRBD1. The V gene's germline CDR1 is LGHNA and CDR2 YNFKEQ. Trimming removed 0 bases from V and 5 bases from J; junction bases left unmatched: 6. The CDR3 is made up of 15 amino acids. The chain's CDR3 is CASSQDVGGGETQYF. The CDR3 DNA reads as TGTGCCAGCAGCCAAGATGTAGGGGGCGGGGAGACCCAGTACTTC.

The V call is TRBV10-3, the J call TRBJ1-5, with D maybe TRBD1 (5 bases). Germline assignment: CDR1 ENHRY and CDR2 SYGVKD. Between the trimmed V and J ends, which lost 0 bases and 13 bases, there was a span of 16 bases. This CDR3 spans 14 amino acids. CDR3 bases: TGTGCCATCAGTGAGTCCCAGGGTGGCCATCCTCAGCATTTT. Protein sequence: CAISESQGGHPQHF.

This clonotype was picked up many times. This chain uses TRBV7-2 with TRBJ2-5; D possibly corresponds to TRBD1 (6 bases). Trimming took off 7 bases at V and 5 bases at J, with 14 bases between the two ends. The length of the CDR3 is 13 residues. The germline V gene has CDR1 SGHTA and CDR2 FQGNSA. The CDR3 bases are TGTGCCAGCACCCCAGGGGTCCGGGAGACCCAGTACTTC. It encodes CASTPGVRETQYF. The full variable domain, its missing parts supplied by reference TRBV7-2 and TRBJ2-5, is GAGVSQSPSNKVTEKGKDVELRCDPISGHTALYWYRQSLGQGLEFLIYFQGNSAPDKSGLPSDRFSAERTGGSVSTLTIQRTQQEDSAVYLCASTPGVRETQYFGPGTRLLVL.

This clonotype appeared many times. The rearrangement joins TRBV4-2 to TRBJ2-1; 10 bases map to TRBD2. The CDR3 spans 16 residues. With 5 bases clipped from V and 6 bases from J, the junction kept 10 bases outside the gene matches. Germline V gene data show CDR1 as LGHNA and CDR2 as YNFKEQ. This CDR3 is CASSTPLAGASNEQFF. CDR3 in DNA: TGTGCCAGCAGCACACCCCTAGCGGGGGCTAGCAATGAGCAGTTCTTC.

This clonotype was recorded at least ten times. This chain links TRBV29-1 with TRBJ2-7; no clear D. The ends were cut back, 6 bases at V and 2 bases at J, with 14 bases in the middle. The CDR3 consists of 13 residues. CDR1 is SQVTM, CDR2 ANQGSEA, per germline. The DNA of the CDR3 is TGCAGCGTAACGAACAGTGGGGCCTACGAGCAGTACTTC. This encodes CSVTNSGAYEQYF.

This clonotype was observed at least ten times. This rearrangement joins TRBV27 to TRBJ2-5; TRBD2 aligns across 8 bases. This CDR3 comprises 15 residues. After removal of 3 bases from V and 2 bases from J, the junction contained 5 bases not matched to a gene. The germline V gene has CDR1 MNHEY and CDR2 SMNVEV (reference sequence). The CDR3 reads CASSFRSSGQETQYF. Here the CDR3 DNA reads TGTGCCAGCAGTTTTAGGTCTAGCGGGCAAGAGACCCAGTACTTC.

This clonotype was counted many times. The genes are TRBV5-1 and TRBJ2-5; 7 nucleotides line up with TRBD2. V trimming: 0 bases; J trimming: 2 bases; junction bases outside the gene matches: 4. Germline CDR1 SGHRS, CDR2 YFSETQ. The CDR3 is 15 residues long. The CDR3, as DNA: TGCGCCAGCAGCTTGGCCCAGGGAGGGCAAGAGACCCAGTACTTC. Its translation: CASSLAQGGQETQYF.

The V gene is TRBV2, the J gene TRBJ1-2, with 7 bases aligning to TRBD1. After removal of 7 bases from V and 8 bases from J, the junction contained 7 bases not matched to a gene. CDR1 and CDR2 (germline): SNHLY, FYNNEI. The CDR3 contains 12 residues. The CDR3, as DNA: TGTGCCAGCACCCGGGACAGAGGGGGCTACACCTTC. The encoded protein is CASTRDRGGYTF.

This clonotype appeared many times. The CDR3 protein is CASSLAGQGVTQYF. CDR3 nucleotide sequence: TGTGCCAGCAGCTTGGCGGGACAGGGAGTAACCCAGTACTTC. The chain carries TRBV7-2 and TRBJ2-5; the match to TRBD1 covers 9 bases. The length of the CDR3 is 14 residues. With V trimmed by 3 bases and J by 8 bases, 7 bases remained unmatched. CDR1 is SGHTA, CDR2 FQGNSA, per germline.